This T cell receptor beta chain was found in a study of shared T cell receptors in the human thymus. Repertoires were generated with immunoSEQ multiplex PCR, while TCRdb's copy carries only in-frame clones and drops some. This table has about 660,000 clones, around 87% appearing once. In this sample, this clone turned up once. This CDR3 has 14 residues. After removal of 2 bases from V and 4 bases from J, the junction contained 7 bases not matched to a gene. CDR1 and CDR2 from the germline V gene are GTSNPN and SVGIG (reference sequence). These sequences were also reported in another study, on human thymus T cells. As that report states: Resections from corrective heart surgery supplied the thymus tissue. Reports from related research described highly overlapping thymic repertoires among unrelated individuals.

Sequenced material: thymocytes. This receptor was taken from a boy younger than two with a congenital heart defect. The V and J genes are TRBV30 and TRBJ1-2; 7 bases match TRBD1. The CDR3 is CAWSRQGTFYGYTF. CDR3 DNA sequence: TGTGCCTGGAGTCGACAGGGAACTTTCTATGGCTACACCTTC.